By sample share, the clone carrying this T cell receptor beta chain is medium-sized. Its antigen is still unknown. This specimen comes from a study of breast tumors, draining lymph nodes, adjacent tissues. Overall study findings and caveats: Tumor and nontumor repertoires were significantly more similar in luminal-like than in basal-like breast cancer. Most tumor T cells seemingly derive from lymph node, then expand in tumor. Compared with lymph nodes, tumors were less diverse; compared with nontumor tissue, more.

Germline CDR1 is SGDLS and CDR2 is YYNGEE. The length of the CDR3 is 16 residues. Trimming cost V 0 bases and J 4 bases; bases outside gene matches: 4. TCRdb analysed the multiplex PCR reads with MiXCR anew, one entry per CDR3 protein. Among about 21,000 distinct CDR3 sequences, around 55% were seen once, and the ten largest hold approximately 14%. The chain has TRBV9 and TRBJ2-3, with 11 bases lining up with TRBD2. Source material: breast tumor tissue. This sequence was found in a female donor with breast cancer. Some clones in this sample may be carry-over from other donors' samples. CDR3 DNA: TGTGCCAGCAGCGTAGGTAGCGGGAGGGCCTCAGATACGCAGTATTTT. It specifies CASSVGSGRASDTQYF.